Below, 8 T cell receptor beta chains from the same sample are listed, as sequenced in a study of shared clonotypes between healthy human individuals. The method was immunoSEQ multiplex PCR; TCRdb's version includes in-frame clones alone and lacks a portion of them. The sample has more than 2 million clones, approximately 96% seen once. Material: naive CD4+ T cells sorted from blood. Subset specified: CD45RA+ positively selected. All receptors come from a man younger than 35 in good health.

The chain joins TRBV5-5 to TRBJ1-6, with D unresolved. The CDR3 is 14 amino acids. Trimming stripped 4 bases from V and 10 bases from J, with 15 bases between. Germline CDR1 SGHKS, CDR2 YYEKEE (reference sequence). CDR3 region: CASSNPGLGSPLHF. CDR3 nucleotides: TGTGCCAGCAGCAACCCTGGCCTTGGCTCACCCCTCCACTTT.

This chain links TRBV18 with TRBJ1-4; D is unclear. The germline V and J ends were trimmed by 2 bases and 8 bases, with 12 bases remaining between them. Germline V lookup: CDR1 KGHSH, CDR2 LQKENI. This CDR3 region has 14 residues. As DNA, the CDR3 is TGTGCCAGCTCACCAGGAGCGAAAGGGGAAAAACTGTTTTTT. Translation gives CASSPGAKGEKLFF.

This chain connects TRBV7-8 to TRBJ2-7; 11 nucleotides line up with TRBD2. V lost 6 bases and J lost 0; bases outside the gene matches: 7. The CDR3 covers 16 residues. Germline CDR1 is SGHVS and CDR2 is FQNEAQ. The CDR3 region has the DNA TGTGCCAGCAGTTATTCAACTAGCGGGAGCTCCTACGAGCAGTACTTC. Amino acids: CASSYSTSGSSYEQYF.

J is TRBJ2-3 and V is TRBV10-3; D assignment may be TRBD1 or TRBD2 (7 bases each). V gave up 11 bases and J gave up 4 bases, with 25 bases separating them. The length of the CDR3 is 16 residues. Germline V lookup: CDR1 ENHRY, CDR2 SYGVKD. The CDR3 DNA reads as TGTGCCCTTTCAGCTGGGGACAGCGGGAACGCAGATACGCAGTATTTT. Encoded protein: CALSAGDSGNADTQYF.

This chain links TRBV10-3 with TRBJ1-2, with D possibly being TRBD1 (6 bases). The CDR3 loop spans 11 amino acids. V shed 3 bases and J shed 10 bases, with 9 bases lying between them. Germline values: CDR1 ENHRY, CDR2 SYGVKD. The CDR3 is CAISDGDNYTF. Here the CDR3 DNA reads TGTGCCATCAGTGATGGGGACAACTACACCTTC.

The chain carries TRBV5-1 and TRBJ2-3; 8 bases line up with TRBD2. Germline V gene sequence: CDR1 SGHRS, CDR2 YFSETQ. This CDR3 is 15 amino acids long. The J segment lost 6 bases and the V segment lost 1 base, leaving 7 bases of the junction unmatched. The CDR3 DNA is TGCGCCAGCAGCTTGAGGAGCGGGGGCGAGGATACGCAGTATTTT. This gives the protein CASSLRSGGEDTQYF.

Turning to this clone: At the DNA level, this CDR3 is encoded by other sequences in the same sample as well. The chain uses TRBV5-1 and TRBJ2-1; D is unclear. Germline CDR1 reads SGHRS; CDR2 reads YFSETQ. V lost 0 bases to trimming and J lost 3 bases, with 7 bases between them. This CDR3 spans 14 amino acids. For the CDR3, the DNA is TGCGCCAGCAGCTTGGGGGCAAACTACAATGAGCAGTTCTTC. The encoded protein is CASSLGANYNEQFF.

The rearrangement uses TRBV5-1 and TRBJ2-2; TRBD2 matches 13 bases. V shed 3 bases, J shed 7 bases, and the junction held 3 bases outside the gene matches. The CDR3 loop spans 15 amino acids. Germline values: CDR1 SGHRS, CDR2 YFSETQ. DNA for the CDR3: TGCGCCAGCAGCTCAGGACTAGCGGGAGTCGGGGAGCTGTTTTTT. This encodes CASSSGLAGVGELFF.